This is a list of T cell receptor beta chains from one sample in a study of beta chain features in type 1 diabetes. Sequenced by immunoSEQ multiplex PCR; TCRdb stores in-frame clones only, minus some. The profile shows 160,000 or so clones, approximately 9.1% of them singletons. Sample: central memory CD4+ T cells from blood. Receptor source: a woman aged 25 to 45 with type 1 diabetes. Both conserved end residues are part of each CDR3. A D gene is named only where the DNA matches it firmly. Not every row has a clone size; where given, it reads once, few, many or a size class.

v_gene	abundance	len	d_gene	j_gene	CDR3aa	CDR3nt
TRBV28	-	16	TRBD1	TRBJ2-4	CASSNPGQGTKNIQYF	TGTGCCAGCAGTAATCCGGGACAGGGGACCAAAAACATTCAGTACTTC
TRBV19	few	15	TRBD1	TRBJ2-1	CASSIEGQGGNEQFF	TGTGCCAGTAGTATAGAGGGACAGGGAGGAAATGAGCAGTTCTTC
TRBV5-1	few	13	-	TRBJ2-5	CASSLERGETQYF	TGCGCCAGCAGCTTGGAGAGGGGGGAGACCCAGTACTTC
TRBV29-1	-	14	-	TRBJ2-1	CSVDSPDTYNEQFF	TGCAGCGTTGATAGTCCCGATACCTACAATGAGCAGTTCTTC
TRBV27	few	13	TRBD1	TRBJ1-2	CASSRTGWDGYTF	TGTGCCAGCAGTCGGACAGGGTGGGATGGCTACACCTTC
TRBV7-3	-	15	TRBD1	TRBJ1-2	CASSSQDRANYGYTF	TGTGCCAGCAGCTCCCAGGACAGGGCGAACTATGGCTACACCTTC
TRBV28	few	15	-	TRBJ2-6	CASSSTGSGANVLTF	TGTGCCAGCAGTTCCACAGGTTCTGGGGCCAACGTCCTGACTTTC
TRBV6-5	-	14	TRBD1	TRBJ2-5	CASSSGQGQETQYF	TGTGCCAGCAGTTCCGGACAGGGGCAAGAGACCCAGTACTTC
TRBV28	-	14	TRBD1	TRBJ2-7	CASSPGQGGSGQYF	TGTGCCAGCAGCCCCGGACAGGGAGGCTCAGGGCAGTACTTC
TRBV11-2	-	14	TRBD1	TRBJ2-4	CASSSAGTGTIQYF	TGTGCCAGCAGCTCCGCCGGGACAGGGACGATTCAGTACTTC
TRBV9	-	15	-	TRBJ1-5	CASSAGTQEGQPQHF	TGTGCCAGCAGCGCCGGGACCCAGGAGGGTCAGCCCCAGCATTTT
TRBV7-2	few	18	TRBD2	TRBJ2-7	CASSLDSGLAGGRNEQYF	TGTGCCAGCAGCTTAGATTCCGGCCTAGCGGGAGGGCGAAACGAGCAGTACTTC
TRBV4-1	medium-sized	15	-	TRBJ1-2	CASSRSRGSNYGYTF	TGCGCCAGCAGCCGATCCCGAGGGTCTAACTATGGCTACACCTTC
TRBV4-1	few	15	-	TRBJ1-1	CASSRKTAENTEAFF	TGCGCCAGCAGCCGCAAGACAGCTGAGAACACTGAAGCTTTCTTT
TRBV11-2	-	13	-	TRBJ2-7	CASSLVQGGEQYF	TGTGCCAGCAGCTTAGTTCAGGGAGGCGAGCAGTACTTC
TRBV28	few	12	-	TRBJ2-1	CASTLRGNEQFF	TGTGCCAGCACCCTCCGGGGCAATGAGCAGTTCTTC
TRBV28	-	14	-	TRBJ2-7	CASSPIRDKYEQYF	TGTGCCAGCAGTCCAATCAGGGATAAGTACGAGCAGTACTTC
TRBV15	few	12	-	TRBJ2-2	CATSILTGELFF	TGTGCCACCAGTATCCTCACCGGGGAGCTGTTTTTT
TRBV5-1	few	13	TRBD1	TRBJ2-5	CASGTGGVETQYF	TGCGCCAGTGGGACAGGGGGCGTAGAGACCCAGTACTTC
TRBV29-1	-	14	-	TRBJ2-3	CSVEDPGGTDTQYF	TGCAGCGTTGAAGATCCCGGGGGCACAGATACGCAGTATTTT
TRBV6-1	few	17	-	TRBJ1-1	CASSEFGGSSMNTEAFF	TGTGCCAGCAGTGAATTTGGGGGCAGCTCAATGAACACTGAAGCTTTCTTT
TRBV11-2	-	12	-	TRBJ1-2	CASSPDFGGYTF	TGTGCCAGCAGCCCTGACTTCGGTGGCTACACCTTC
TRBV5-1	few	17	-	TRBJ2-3	CASSLAGLLVSFDTQYF	TGCGCCAGCAGCTTGGCGGGATTACTGGTTAGTTTCGATACGCAGTATTTT
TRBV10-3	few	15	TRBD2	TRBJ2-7	CAISPGTRRGDEQYF	TGTGCCATCAGTCCCGGGACTAGAAGAGGAGACGAGCAGTACTTC
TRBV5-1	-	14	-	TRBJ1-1	CASSLAGGHTEAFF	TGCGCCAGCAGCTTGGCGGGTGGCCACACTGAAGCTTTCTTT
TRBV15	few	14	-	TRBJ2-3	CATSAGLSTDTQYF	TGTGCCACCAGCGCAGGGCTTAGCACAGATACGCAGTATTTT
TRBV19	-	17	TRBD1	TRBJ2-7	CASSIVPPMTGTYEQYF	TGTGCCAGTAGTATCGTACCCCCCATGACAGGGACCTACGAGCAGTACTTC
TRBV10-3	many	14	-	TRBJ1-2	CAISESQGGYGYTF	TGTGCCATCAGTGAGTCGCAGGGAGGATATGGCTACACCTTC
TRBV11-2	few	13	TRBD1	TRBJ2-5	CASSSDRGRTQYF	TGTGCCAGCAGCTCGGACAGGGGCCGGACCCAGTACTTC
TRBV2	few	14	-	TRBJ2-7	CASSVGVIPYEQYF	TGTGCCAGCAGTGTCGGGGTTATTCCCTACGAGCAGTACTTC
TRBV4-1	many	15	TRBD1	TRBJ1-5	CASSQEGRGLQPQHF	TGCGCCAGCAGCCAAGAAGGCAGGGGGCTTCAGCCCCAGCATTTT
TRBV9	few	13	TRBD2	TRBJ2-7	CASNMGGSGEQYF	TGTGCCAGCAACATGGGAGGGAGTGGTGAGCAGTACTTC
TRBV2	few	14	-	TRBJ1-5	CASRPGGGYQPQHF	TGTGCCAGCAGACCCGGCGGGGGATATCAGCCCCAGCATTTT
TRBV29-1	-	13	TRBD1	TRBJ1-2	CSVGQGDGYGYTF	TGCAGCGTAGGACAGGGAGACGGCTATGGCTACACCTTC
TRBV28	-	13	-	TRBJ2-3	CASSPPGTDTQYF	TGTGCCAGCAGCCCCCCAGGCACAGATACGCAGTATTTT
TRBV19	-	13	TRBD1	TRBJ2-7	CASSADRSYEQYF	TGTGCCAGTAGTGCGGACAGGTCCTACGAGCAGTACTTC
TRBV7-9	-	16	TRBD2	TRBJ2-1	CASSNWGGSSYNEQFF	TGTGCCAGCAGCAATTGGGGAGGGAGCTCCTACAATGAGCAGTTCTTC
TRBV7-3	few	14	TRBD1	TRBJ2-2	CASSLQGDTGELFF	TGTGCCAGCAGCTTACAGGGGGACACCGGGGAGCTGTTTTTT
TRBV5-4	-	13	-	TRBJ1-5	CASSFFGSQPQHF	TGTGCCAGCAGCTTTTTCGGGTCCCAGCCCCAGCATTTT
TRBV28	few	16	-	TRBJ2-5	CASRLSTLSQEETQYF	TGTGCCAGCAGGCTTTCGACACTGTCTCAAGAAGAGACCCAGTACTTC
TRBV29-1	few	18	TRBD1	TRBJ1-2	CSVVGGDRETIWNYGYTF	TGCAGCGTTGTGGGGGGGGACAGGGAGACCATTTGGAACTATGGCTACACCTTC
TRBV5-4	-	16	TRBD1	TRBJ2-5	CASSRGTGGPQETQYF	TGTGCCAGCAGCAGGGGGACAGGGGGCCCCCAAGAGACCCAGTACTTC